The table lists the clone carrying this TCR beta chain with a few counts. This sample is drawn from a study of glioma-infiltrating T cells after dendritic cell vaccination. Study as a whole: At biweekly intervals, patients got three intradermal dendritic cell vaccine injections.

The data were produced by immunoSEQ multiplex PCR, yet TCRdb's version contains in-frame clones alone and is incomplete. The repertoire holds under 100,000 clones, with 79% as singletons. The CDR3 consists of 14 residues. V was trimmed by 6 bases and J by 4 bases, leaving 16 bases between them. The germline V gene encodes CDR1 SGHNT and CDR2 YYREEE (reference sequence). This sequence originates from a human donor with glioblastoma. The input for sequencing was blood, taken before dendritic cell vaccination. The chain carries TRBV5-4 and TRBJ1-2; no clear D. CDR3 coding DNA: TGTGCCAGCACGACGGCCCCGGGAGGCTATGGCTACACCTTC. Translating gives CASTTAPGGYGYTF.